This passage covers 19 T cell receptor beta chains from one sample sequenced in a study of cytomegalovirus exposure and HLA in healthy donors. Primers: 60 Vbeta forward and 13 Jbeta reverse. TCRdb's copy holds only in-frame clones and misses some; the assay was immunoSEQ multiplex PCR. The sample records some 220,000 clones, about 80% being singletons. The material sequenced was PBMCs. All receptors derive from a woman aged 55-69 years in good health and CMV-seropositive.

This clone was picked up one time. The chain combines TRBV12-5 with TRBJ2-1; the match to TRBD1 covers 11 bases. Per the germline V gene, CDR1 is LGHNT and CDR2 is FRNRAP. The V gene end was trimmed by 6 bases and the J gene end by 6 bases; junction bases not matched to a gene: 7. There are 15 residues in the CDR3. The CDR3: CASGPRDRGTNEQFF. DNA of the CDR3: TGTGCTAGTGGCCCTAGGGACAGGGGGACCAATGAGCAGTTCTTC.

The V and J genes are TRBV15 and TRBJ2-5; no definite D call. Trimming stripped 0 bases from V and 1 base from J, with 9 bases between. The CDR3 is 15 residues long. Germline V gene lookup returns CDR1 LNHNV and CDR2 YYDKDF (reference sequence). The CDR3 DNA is TGTGCCACCAGCAGAGATACACTACCCCAAGAGACCCAGTACTTC. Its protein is CATSRDTLPQETQYF.

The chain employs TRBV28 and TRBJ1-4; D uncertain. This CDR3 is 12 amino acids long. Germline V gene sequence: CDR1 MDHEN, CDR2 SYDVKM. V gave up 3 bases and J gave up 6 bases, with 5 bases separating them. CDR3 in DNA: TGTGCCAGCAGTTTTATTTATGAAAAACTGTTTTTT. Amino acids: CASSFIYEKLFF.

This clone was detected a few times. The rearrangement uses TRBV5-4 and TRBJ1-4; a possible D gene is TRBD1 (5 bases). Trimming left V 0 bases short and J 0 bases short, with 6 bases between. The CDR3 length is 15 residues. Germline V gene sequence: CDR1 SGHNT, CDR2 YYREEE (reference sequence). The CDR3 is CASSLGGATNEKLFF. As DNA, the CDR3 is TGTGCCAGCAGCTTGGGGGGGGCAACTAATGAAAAACTGTTTTTT.

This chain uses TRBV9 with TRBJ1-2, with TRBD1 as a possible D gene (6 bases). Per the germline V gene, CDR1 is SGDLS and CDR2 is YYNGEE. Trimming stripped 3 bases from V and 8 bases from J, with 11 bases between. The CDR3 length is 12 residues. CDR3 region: CASSATGYGYTF. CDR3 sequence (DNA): TGTGCCAGCAGCGCAACAGGGTACGGCTACACCTTC.

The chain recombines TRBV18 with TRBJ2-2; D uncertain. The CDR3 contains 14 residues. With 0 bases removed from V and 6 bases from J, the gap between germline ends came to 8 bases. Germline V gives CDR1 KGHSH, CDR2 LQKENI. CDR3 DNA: TGTGCCAGCTCACCACCCCCTGCGGCCGGGGAGCTGTTTTTT. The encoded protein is CASSPPPAAGELFF.

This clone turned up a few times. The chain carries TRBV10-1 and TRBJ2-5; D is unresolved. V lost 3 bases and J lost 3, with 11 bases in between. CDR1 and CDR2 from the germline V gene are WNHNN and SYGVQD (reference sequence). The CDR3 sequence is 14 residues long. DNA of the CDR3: TGCGCCAGCAGTGACCCCCCTAGAGAAGAGACCCAGTACTTC. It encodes CASSDPPREETQYF.

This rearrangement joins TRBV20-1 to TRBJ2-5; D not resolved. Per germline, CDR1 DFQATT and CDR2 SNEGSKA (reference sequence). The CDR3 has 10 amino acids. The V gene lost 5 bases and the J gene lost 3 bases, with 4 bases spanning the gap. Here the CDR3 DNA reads TGCAGTGCTGCAGAAGAGACCCAGTACTTC. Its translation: CSAAEETQYF.

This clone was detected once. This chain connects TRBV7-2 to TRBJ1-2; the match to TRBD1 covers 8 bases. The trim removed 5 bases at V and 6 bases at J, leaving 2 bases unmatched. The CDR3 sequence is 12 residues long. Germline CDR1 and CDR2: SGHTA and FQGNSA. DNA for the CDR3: TGTGCCAGCAGCCCGGACAGGGATGGCTACACCTTC. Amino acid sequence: CASSPDRDGYTF. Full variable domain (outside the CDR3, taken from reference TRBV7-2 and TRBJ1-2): GAGVSQSPSNKVTEKGKDVELRCDPISGHTALYWYRQSLGQGLEFLIYFQGNSAPDKSGLPSDRFSAERTGGSVSTLTIQRTQQEDSAVYLCASSPDRDGYTFGSGTRLTVV.

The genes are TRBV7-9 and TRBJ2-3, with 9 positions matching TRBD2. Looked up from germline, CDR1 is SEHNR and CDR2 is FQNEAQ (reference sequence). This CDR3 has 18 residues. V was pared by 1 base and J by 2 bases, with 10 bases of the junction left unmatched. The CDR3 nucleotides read TGTGCCAGCAGCTTAGGGTCTAGCGGGGCCCCCTCCACAGATACGCAGTATTTT. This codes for CASSLGSSGAPSTDTQYF.

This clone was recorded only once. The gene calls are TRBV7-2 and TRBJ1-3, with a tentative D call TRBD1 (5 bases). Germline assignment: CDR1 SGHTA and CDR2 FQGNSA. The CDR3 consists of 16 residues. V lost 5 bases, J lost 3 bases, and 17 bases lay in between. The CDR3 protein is CASSTLEAGGGNTIYF. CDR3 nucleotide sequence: TGTGCCAGCAGCACCTTAGAGGCGGGGGGTGGAAACACCATATATTTT.

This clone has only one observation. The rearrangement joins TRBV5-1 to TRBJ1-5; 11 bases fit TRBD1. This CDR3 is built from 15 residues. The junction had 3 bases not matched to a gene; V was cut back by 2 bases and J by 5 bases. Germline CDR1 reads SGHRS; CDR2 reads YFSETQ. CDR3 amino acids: CASSFGTGGDQPQHF. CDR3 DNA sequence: TGCGCCAGCAGCTTTGGGACAGGGGGAGATCAGCCCCAGCATTTT. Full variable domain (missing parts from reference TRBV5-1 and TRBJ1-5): KAGVTQTPRYLIKTRGQQVTLSCSPISGHRSVSWYQQTPGQGLQFLFEYFSETQRNKGNFPGRFSGRQFSNSRSEMNVSTLELGDSALYLCASSFGTGGDQPQHFGDGTRLSIL.

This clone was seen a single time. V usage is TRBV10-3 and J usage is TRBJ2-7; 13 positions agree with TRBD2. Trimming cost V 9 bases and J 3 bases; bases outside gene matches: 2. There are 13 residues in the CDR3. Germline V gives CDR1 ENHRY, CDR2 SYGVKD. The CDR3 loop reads CAIRTSGSYEQYF. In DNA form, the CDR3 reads TGTGCCATTAGGACTAGCGGGAGCTACGAGCAGTACTTC.

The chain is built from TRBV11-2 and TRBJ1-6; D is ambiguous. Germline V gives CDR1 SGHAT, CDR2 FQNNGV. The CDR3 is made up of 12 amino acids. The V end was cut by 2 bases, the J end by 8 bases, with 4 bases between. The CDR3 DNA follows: TGTGCCAGCAGCTTAATCGATTCACCCCTCCACTTT. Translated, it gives CASSLIDSPLHF.

CDR3 sequence reads: CASSPGPYGQPQHF. CDR3 DNA: TGTGCCAGCAGTCCAGGCCCCTACGGTCAGCCCCAGCATTTT. The chain employs TRBV2 and TRBJ1-5; D call uncertain. This CDR3 contains 14 residues. The V and J ends lost 5 bases and 6 bases respectively, with 14 bases between them. Germline assignment: CDR1 SNHLY and CDR2 FYNNEI. Complete variable domain (other parts from reference TRBV2 and TRBJ1-5): EPEVTQTPSHQVTQMGQEVILRCVPISNHLYFYWYRQILGQKVEFLVSFYNNEISEKSEIFDDQFSVERPDGSNFTLKIRSTKLEDSAMYFCASSPGPYGQPQHFGDGTRLSIL.

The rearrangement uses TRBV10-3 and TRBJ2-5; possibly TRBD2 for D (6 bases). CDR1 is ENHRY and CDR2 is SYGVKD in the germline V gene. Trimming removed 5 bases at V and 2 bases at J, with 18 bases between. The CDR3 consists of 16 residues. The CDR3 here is CAISPTPVAEQETQYF. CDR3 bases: TGTGCCATCAGTCCCACTCCGGTAGCGGAGCAAGAGACCCAGTACTTC.

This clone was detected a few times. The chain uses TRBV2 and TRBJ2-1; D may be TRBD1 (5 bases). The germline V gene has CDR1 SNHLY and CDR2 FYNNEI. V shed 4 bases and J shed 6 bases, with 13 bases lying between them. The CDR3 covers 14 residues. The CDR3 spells CASSALQAINEQFF. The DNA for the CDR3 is TGTGCCAGCAGTGCCCTACAGGCGATCAATGAGCAGTTCTTC.

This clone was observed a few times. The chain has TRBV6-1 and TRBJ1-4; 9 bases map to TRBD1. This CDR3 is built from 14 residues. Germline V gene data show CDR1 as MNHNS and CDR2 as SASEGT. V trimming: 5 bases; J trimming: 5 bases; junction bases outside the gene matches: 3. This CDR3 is CASSRDRANEKLFF. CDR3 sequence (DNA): TGTGCCAGCAGTCGGGACAGGGCAAATGAAAAACTGTTTTTT.

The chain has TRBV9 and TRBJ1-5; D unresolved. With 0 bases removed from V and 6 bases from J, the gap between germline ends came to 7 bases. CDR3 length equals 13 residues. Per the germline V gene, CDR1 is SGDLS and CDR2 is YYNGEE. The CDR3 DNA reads TGTGCCAGCAGCGTAGACGGGTCTCAGCCCCAGCATTTT. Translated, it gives CASSVDGSQPQHF. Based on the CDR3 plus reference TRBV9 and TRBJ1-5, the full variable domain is DSGVTQTPKHLITATGQRVTLRCSPRSGDLSVYWYQQSLDQGLQFLIQYYNGEERAKGNILERFSAQQFPDLHSELNLSSLELGDSALYFCASSVDGSQPQHFGDGTRLSIL.